The TCR beta chain described here comes from a study of T cells in women clearing cervical HPV infection. The protocol was immunoSEQ multiplex PCR, while the TCRdb copy is restricted to in-frame clones and leaves out a portion. The table for this sample gives around 44,000 clones. About this clone: Sequencing ends 3 residues short of the CDR3 end; the germline J gene provides the rest.

CDR1 is SGHTA, CDR2 FQGNSA, per germline. This CDR3 is built from 15 residues. V lost 0 bases and J 6 bases, leaving 14 bases between the germline ends. Source material: blood buffy coat. This clonotype was sampled from a woman aged 18 to 69 with a cervical HPV16 infection that either progressed to CIN3+ or cleared (not recorded which). The chain couples TRBV7-2 to TRBJ1-1; a weak D match, TRBD1 (5 bases). The covered CDR3 bases are TGTGCCAGCAGCTTAGCGCTTGGGGGGAGGTCTGAA. It encodes CASSLALGGRSE. In full, the CDR3 reads CASSLALGGRSEAFF.